The rows below give T cell receptor beta chains drawn from one sample of a study of cytomegalovirus exposure and HLA in healthy donors. The repertoire was sequenced with immunoSEQ multiplex PCR; TCRdb's copy has only in-frame clones and lacks some. The table records 76,000 or so clones, approximately 94% of them present only once. The sequenced sample consisted of PBMCs. All receptors derive from a woman in her late teens or twenties in good health and CMV-seropositive. The CDR3 runs from the conserved cysteine through the conserved F or W. A D gene is named only where the DNA matches it firmly. Where a row states a size, it is once, few, many or the class of an expanded clone; other rows omit it.

TRBD1 . TRBJ1-4 TRBV7-9 TGTGCCAGCAGCTTGGGTCAGGGGGCGAGTGAAAAACTGTTTTTT CASSLGQGASEKLFF
TRBD2 . TRBJ2-3 TRBV4-1 TGCGCCAGCAGCCTACGACTAGCGGGCATATCAGTCGCAGATACGCAGTATTTT CASSLRLAGISVADTQYF
. few TRBJ2-1 TRBV7-9 TGTGCCAGCAGCTTAGCGGGCCAGGCTAATGAGCAGTTCTTC CASSLAGQANEQFF
. . TRBJ1-5 TRBV5-4 TGTGCCAGCAGCTTGGGGGGGCAGAATCAGCCCCAGCATTTT CASSLGGQNQPQHF
. . TRBJ2-7 TRBV21-1 TGTGCCAGCAGCCCCCGAGATCTTCCGCCCTACGAGCAGTACTTC CASSPRDLPPYEQYF
. . TRBJ2-5 TRBV7-8 TGTGCCAGCAGCTTCCGCAGGGGCCAAGAGACCCAGTACTTC CASSFRRGQETQYF
. . TRBJ2-1 TRBV10-3 TGTGCCATCAGTGAGTACAGGGAGCAGTTCTTC CAISEYREQFF
TRBD1 . TRBJ2-7 TRBV5-1 TGCGCCAGCAGCGCCCGACAGGGAAGGGACGAGCAGTACTTC CASSARQGRDEQYF
. . TRBJ1-4 TRBV7-9 TGTGCCAGCAGCTTAGATTCCGGGGGGCTCGTAAAACTGTTTTTT CASSLDSGGLVKLFF
. . TRBJ2-3 TRBV27 TGTGCCAGCAGCCCACTTTCTAGCACAGATACGCAGTATTTT CASSPLSSTDTQYF
. . TRBJ2-3 TRBV18 TGTGCCAGCTCACCACCCTCTGGGAGATCAGATACGCAGTATTTT CASSPPSGRSDTQYF
. . TRBJ1-1 TRBV11-3 TGTGCCAGCAGCTTCGACAACGTGGGCCTGAACACTGAAGCTTTCTTT CASSFDNVGLNTEAFF
. . TRBJ2-1 TRBV7-2 TGTGCCAGCAGCTTAACGGCGCGGGGGCCTTACAATGAGCAGTTCTTC CASSLTARGPYNEQFF
. . TRBJ2-5 TRBV28 TGTGCCAGCAGATCCAACAGGGCGGGAGAGACCCAGTACTTC CASRSNRAGETQYF
. . TRBJ2-3 TRBV5-1 TGCGCCAGCAGCTTGGTGCAGGTTGCCATTAGCACAGATACGCAGTATTTT CASSLVQVAISTDTQYF
TRBD2 . TRBJ2-5 TRBV4-2 TGTGCCAGCAGCCAAGCCCCAGCGGGAGGGACGGAGACCCAGTACTTC CASSQAPAGGTETQYF
TRBD1 . TRBJ2-7 TRBV5-8 TGTGCCAGCAGCTTACTCACAGGGGCCATCAACTCCTACGAGCAGTACTTC CASSLLTGAINSYEQYF
. . TRBJ1-3 TRBV4-3 TGCGCCAGCAGCCCCGGGACACCAGGAAACACCATATATTTT CASSPGTPGNTIYF
TRBD1 . TRBJ2-7 TRBV27 TGTGCCAGCAGTTTTGGACAGGGGGCTGGCGAGCAGTACTTC CASSFGQGAGEQYF
. . TRBJ1-1 TRBV7-2 TGTGCCAGCACCCCTGGCCGGGAATACACTGAAGCTTTCTTT CASTPGREYTEAFF
. once TRBJ2-4 TRBV6-1 TGTGCCAGCAGTGAAGGGGCACTGGTGTGGTACTTC CASSEGALVWYF
. . TRBJ2-5 TRBV5-1 TGCGCCAGCAGGAGGTTTGGAGAGCGAGGGGGAGAGACCCAGTACTTC CASRRFGERGGETQYF
TRBD2 few TRBJ2-1 TRBV11-2 TGTGCCAGCAGCTTCGGACTAGCGGGAGTAGGCGACAATGAGCAGTTCTTC CASSFGLAGVGDNEQFF
TRBD1 once TRBJ1-1 TRBV5-1 TGCGCCAGCAGCTTGGGGGACAGGGGGAACACTGAAGCTTTCTTT CASSLGDRGNTEAFF
. . TRBJ2-1 TRBV29-1 TGCAGCGTTGGCTACAGGGCGGGCAATGAGCAGTTCTTC CSVGYRAGNEQFF
TRBD2 . TRBJ2-3 TRBV6-1 TGTGCCAGCAGTGAAATGAGCGGGAGGGGGGATACGCAGTATTTT CASSEMSGRGDTQYF
. . TRBJ2-5 TRBV5-1 TGCGCCAGCACCTTACAGGGTGGAGGAGAGACCCAGTACTTC CASTLQGGGETQYF
TRBD1 . TRBJ1-2 TRBV6-5 TGTGCCAGCAGCGCCGGGGACAGGCCCAACTATGGCTACACCTTC CASSAGDRPNYGYTF
TRBD1 . TRBJ1-4 TRBV7-8 TGTGCCAGCAGCTTAGTGGGGTCACGACAGGGCAATGAAAAACTGTTTTTT CASSLVGSRQGNEKLFF
. once TRBJ2-7 TRBV6-6 TGTGCCAGCAGCCCCTCGGGGGGCTTAGTGTTCCACGAGCAGTACTTC CASSPSGGLVFHEQYF
. . TRBJ2-7 TRBV7-8 TGTGCCAGCAGCTTAGTGGGCAGGGAAGGGGAGCAGTACTTC CASSLVGREGEQYF
. . TRBJ2-7 TRBV4-1 TGCGCCAGCAGCCAAGCGGAACAGACTATCTACGAGCAGTACTTC CASSQAEQTIYEQYF
TRBD2 once TRBJ2-7 TRBV28 TGTGCCAGCATGCGGGAGGCCACCTACGAGCAGTACTTC CASMREATYEQYF
. . TRBJ2-7 TRBV4-1 TGCGCCAGCAGCCAAGATTTTGATAGCGGAAGCTCCTACGAGCAGTACTTC CASSQDFDSGSSYEQYF
TRBD1 few TRBJ2-3 TRBV4-3 TGCGCCAGCAGCCACGACCCGACAGGGGGCGAAACAGATACGCAGTATTTT CASSHDPTGGETDTQYF
TRBD1 . TRBJ2-7 TRBV6-1 TGTGCCAGCAGTGATTTCGGACAGGATACCGAGCAGTACTTC CASSDFGQDTEQYF
. . TRBJ1-1 TRBV7-2 TGTGCCAGCAGCCCGGGGGGACCGAACACTGAAGCTTTCTTT CASSPGGPNTEAFF
. . TRBJ1-4 TRBV9 TGTGCCAGCAGCGTAGGGCAGGCTAATGAAAAACTGTTTTTT CASSVGQANEKLFF
. once TRBJ2-3 TRBV7-9 TGTGCCAGCAGCTTAGTGGCGCGGGATAGCGGCACAGATACGCAGTATTTT CASSLVARDSGTDTQYF
. . TRBJ2-3 TRBV7-6 TGTGCCAGCAGCTTAGTACTAGGAGATACGCAGTATTTT CASSLVLGDTQYF
TRBD2 . TRBJ2-5 TRBV15 TGTGCCACCAGCAGAGTAGCGGGGAAAGAGACCCAGTACTTC CATSRVAGKETQYF
TRBD1 . TRBJ2-5 TRBV7-9 TGTGCCAGCAGCTCCCGGGACAGGGGAGAAGAGACCCAGTACTTC CASSSRDRGEETQYF
. . TRBJ1-2 TRBV28 TGTGCCAGCAGTTTAGGCAGGGTCTATGGCTACACCTTC CASSLGRVYGYTF
. . TRBJ1-4 TRBV5-1 TGCGCCAGCAGCGAGGACGGGACAAGAAATGAAAAACTGTTTTTT CASSEDGTRNEKLFF
. . TRBJ1-1 TRBV7-2 TGTGCCAGCAGCTTTCAGGGCCGGGACACTGAAGCTTTCTTT CASSFQGRDTEAFF
TRBD1 . TRBJ2-5 TRBV5-1 TGCGCCAGCAGCTTGTCTGGGACAGGGGGGCAGACCCAGTACTTC CASSLSGTGGQTQYF
TRBD1 . TRBJ2-1 TRBV28 TGTGCCAGCAGCCCCTGGGGCAGGGGGACCTACAATGAGCAGTTCTTC CASSPWGRGTYNEQFF
TRBD1 . TRBJ2-2 TRBV19 TGTGCCAGTCCTTGGACAGGCCGTGAGGGGACCGGGGAGCTGTTTTTT CASPWTGREGTGELFF
. . TRBJ1-2 TRBV28 TGTGCCAGCACCAAGGGGTCGTATGGCTACACCTTC CASTKGSYGYTF
TRBD2 . TRBJ2-3 TRBV18 TGTGCCAGCTCACTACAGACTAGCGGGGGCCCTAGCACAGATACGCAGTATTTT CASSLQTSGGPSTDTQYF
. . TRBJ2-1 TRBV7-3 TGTGCCAGCAGCTTAACGGGGGGGCGGTACAATGAGCAGTTCTTC CASSLTGGRYNEQFF
. . TRBJ1-3 TRBV28 TGTGCCAGCAGTTTAGGGACAACAGGCCCTGGAAACACCATATATTTT CASSLGTTGPGNTIYF
TRBD2 . TRBJ2-1 TRBV27 TGTGCCAGCAGTTTGGGAGGGCAGCCTGAGCAGTTCTTC CASSLGGQPEQFF
. . TRBJ2-7 TRBV5-8 TGTGCCAGCAGCTTGTTTTCTAGTAAATCCTACGAGCAGTACTTC CASSLFSSKSYEQYF
TRBD1 . TRBJ1-5 TRBV28 TGTGCCAGCAGTTTCGAGGCGATACGGACAGGTCCTAGCAATCAGCCCCAGCATTTT CASSFEAIRTGPSNQPQHF